This is a list of T cell receptor beta chains from one sample in a study of T cells of healthy individuals. From the 5' RACE reads, TCRdb called clonotypes with MiXCR, one entry per CDR3 protein. The sample shows 50,000 to 55,000 distinct CDR3 sequences, around 15% of them seen only once. These TCRs come from a human donor in good health. Both conserved end residues are part of each CDR3. The D gene is left open where the match is weak. Clone size, where shown, is once, few, many, or a class for clones that have expanded.

abundance,j_gene,d_gene,v_gene,CDR3nt,CDR3aa
many,TRBJ1-5,NA,TRBV12-3/TRBV12-4,TGTGCCAGCACTGAAAGGGAGCAGCCCCAGCATTTT,CASTEREQPQHF
few,TRBJ2-1,NA,TRBV12-3/TRBV12-4,TGTGCCAGCAGTGACTCCGAGGCCTACTACAATGAGCAGTTCTTC,CASSDSEAYYNEQFF
few,TRBJ2-1,TRBD1,TRBV19,TGTGCCAGTAGTATAGAGGACAGGGGTACCAATGAGCAGTTCTTC,CASSIEDRGTNEQFF
many,TRBJ2-5,NA,TRBV7-6,TGTGCCAGCAGCTTAGGGTCCCAAGAGACCCAGTACTTC,CASSLGSQETQYF
few,TRBJ1-1,NA,TRBV5-1,TGCGCCAGCAGCGCAGGGACAAACACTGAAGCTTTCTTT,CASSAGTNTEAFF
NA,TRBJ1-1,NA,TRBV4-3,TGCGCCAGCAGCCTATCGCACGGGGGGGACACTGAAGCTTTCTTT,CASSLSHGGDTEAFF
many,TRBJ1-2,TRBD1,TRBV14,TGTGCCAGCAGCCGAGACAGGGGGCACCATGGCTACACCTTC,CASSRDRGHHGYTF
NA,TRBJ2-2,NA,TRBV7-3,TGTGCCAGCAGCTCCGATTGGGGGCGAAACACCGGGGAGCTGTTTTTT,CASSSDWGRNTGELFF
NA,TRBJ1-2,NA,TRBV5-5,TGTGCCAGCAGCTCGGACCAATATAACTATGGCTACACCTTC,CASSSDQYNYGYTF
few,TRBJ2-6,NA,TRBV29-1,TGCAGCGTTGATTCGGGGGCCAACGTCCTGACTTTC,CSVDSGANVLTF
many,TRBJ1-1,NA,TRBV2,TGTGCCAGCAGTGTAGGAACAGCTATGAACACTGAAGCTTTCTTT,CASSVGTAMNTEAFF
many,TRBJ2-1,NA,TRBV3-2,TGTGCCAGCAGCCTACGAACACGGGAGCAGTTCTTC,CASSLRTREQFF
many,TRBJ2-3,NA,TRBV7-2,TGTGCCAGCAGCCGGTTCGGGAGCGGCACTTCAGATACGCAGTATTTT,CASSRFGSGTSDTQYF
few,TRBJ2-7,NA,TRBV2,TGTGCCAGCAGTGAACGGGGCGAGCAGTACTTC,CASSERGEQYF
few,TRBJ2-1,TRBD2,TRBV7-8,TGTGCCAGCAGCCTTGGGACTAGCGTCCTCAATGAGCAGTTCTTC,CASSLGTSVLNEQFF
NA,TRBJ2-3,NA,TRBV9,TGTACCAGCAGCGTACCCGGCACAGATACGCAGTATTTT,CTSSVPGTDTQYF
NA,TRBJ1-6,NA,TRBV6-5,TGTGCCAGCAGTGATCGACGGACCTTAGCCCTCCACTTT,CASSDRRTLALHF
few,TRBJ2-7,NA,TRBV12-3/TRBV12-4,TGTGCCAGCAGCCCCGGACAGTACGAGCAGTACTTC,CASSPGQYEQYF